This T cell receptor beta chain derives from a study of shared clonotypes between healthy human individuals. Germline V CDR1 and CDR2: SGHTA, FQGNSA. The CDR3 covers 14 residues. Trimming took off 1 base at V and 3 bases at J, with 10 bases between the two ends. Sorted-subset replicate PCRs used 150 to 250 ng of genomic DNA. This amount corresponded to 30,000 to 35,000 T cell genomes. The assay was immunoSEQ multiplex PCR, and TCRdb's table has in-frame clones only and misses some. Here the sample spans some 2.3 million clones, approximately 93% being singletons. The receptor was derived from a man between 18 and 29 years old in good health. Some clones in this sample may be carry-over from other donors' samples. This chain links TRBV7-2 with TRBJ2-7; D gene uncertain. The sequenced sample was naive CD4+ T cells from PBMCs. As to subset: CD45RA+ positively selected. Here the CDR3 reads CASSLDSLNYEQYF. CDR3 sequence (DNA): TGTGCCAGCAGCTTAGATTCGTTAAACTACGAGCAGTACTTC.